The clone carrying this T cell receptor beta chain showed up just once. This specimen comes from a study of shared clonotypes between healthy human individuals. The ends were cut back, 2 bases at V and 0 bases at J, with 4 bases in the middle. This CDR3 has 14 amino acids. The germline CDR1 and CDR2 sequences are MGHRA and YSYEKL. TCRdb keeps only in-frame clones here, not all; method: immunoSEQ multiplex PCR. The sample includes some 2,000,000 clones, around 95% of them seen just once. The clonotype was recovered from a man in his late teens or twenties in good health. The V and J genes are TRBV4-1 and TRBJ1-4; unclear D gene. Sample: naive CD4+ T cells sorted from blood. Described subset: CD45RA+ positively selected. CDR3 region: CASSQIATNEKLFF. In DNA, the CDR3 is TGCGCCAGCAGCCAAATAGCAACTAATGAAAAACTGTTTTTT.